This TCR beta chain was observed in a study of CD8 T cells in Susac syndrome. CDR3 length equals 14 residues. Trimming took 5 bases from V and 11 from J, leaving 20 bases between them. Germline V lookup: CDR1 SGHTA, CDR2 FQGNSA. Random hexamers were used to reverse transcribe the RNA input (about 0.5 to 1 ug). Amplification of TCR beta CDR3 across 54 Vbeta and 13 Jbeta was performed with immunoSEQ multiplex PCR. From the immunoSEQ multiplex PCR reads, TCRdb called clonotypes with MiXCR, one entry per CDR3 protein. Among 200,000 or so distinct CDR3 sequences listed, 80% to 95% were seen once. Treatment-naive patients with stable or active relapsing-remitting disease were the multiple sclerosis controls. TEMRA cells were FACS-enriched, and CD8+ and CD4+ T cells were isolated negatively.

This receptor was obtained from a human donor with multiple sclerosis. V and J are TRBV7-2 and TRBJ2-3; D remains unclear. Sequenced sample: CD8+ T cells from PBMCs. The CDR3 bases are TGTGCCAGCAGCATCCACCCCCAGAGTTTAGAGCAGTATTTT. It specifies CASSIHPQSLEQYF.